This T cell receptor beta chain was documented in a study of T cells in Graves' hyperthyroidism and ophthalmopathy. Study details: Peripheral blood was acquired at first diagnosis, ahead of any therapy whatsoever.

The length of the CDR3 is 15 residues. V lost 0 bases to trimming and J lost 2 bases; unmatched junction nucleotides: 1. Germline V gives CDR1 SGDLS, CDR2 YYNGEE. Using RNA transcripts as the source, TCR beta CDR3 regions were amplified. RT-PCR in the first round (using the HTBI primer set) targeted the TCR CDR3. TCRdb processed the multiplex PCR reads anew with MiXCR; each CDR3 protein has one entry. The sample comprises under 300,000 distinct CDR3 sequences, 13% to 15% of which are singletons, and about 33% rests with the top ten. Disease duration under 2 months; hyperthyroidism patients were aged 18 to 65. Reasons for excluding patients were uncontrolled infection, other autoimmune disease, pregnancy or lactation. Each 10 ml fresh peripheral blood draw supplied the PBMCs. In its sample, this clonotype was seen many times.

V gene TRBV9 combines with J gene TRBJ2-7, with 11 nucleotides matching TRBD2. This clonotype originated in a woman in her forties or fifties with Graves' hyperthyroidism that later progressed to Graves' ophthalmopathy. The sample was blood. Here the CDR3 reads CASSVGLAGTYEQYF. CDR3 DNA: TGTGCCAGCAGCGTAGGACTAGCGGGGACCTACGAGCAGTACTTC.